The 27 T cell receptor beta chains below were found in one sample sequenced in a study of vaccination and CD4 T cells after COVID-19. Cultured CD4+ T-cell DNA underwent Oncomine TCR Beta short-read sequencing. MiXCR, run by TCRdb on the PCR reads, gives a single entry per CDR3 protein. The data show around 6,400 distinct CDR3 sequences, with 77% seen just once and roughly a fifth held by the top ten. Their antigen targets remain unknown. The treatment: approximately 11-day PBMC culture with coronavirus spike peptide pools or control peptides (ViraFEST assay). Sequences were obtained from CD4+ T cells from blood, cultured in vitro. All receptors come from a human donor who had recovered from COVID-19.

The chain recombines TRBV7-2 with TRBJ2-2; TRBD2 agrees at 9 bases. The CDR3 totals 15 residues. V lost 4 bases, J lost 4 bases, and 4 bases stayed unmatched. The germline V gene has CDR1 SGHTA and CDR2 FQGNSA. CDR3 DNA: TGTGCCAGCAGCTCTAGCGGGGCCTTCACCGGGGAGCTGTTTTTT. Its protein is CASSSSGAFTGELFF.

This clonotype is large (0.1 to 1%) by share. The rearrangement joins TRBV6-1 to TRBJ2-1; 12 nucleotides line up with TRBD2. This CDR3 is built from 17 residues. The ends lost 6 bases at V and 8 bases at J; junction bases unmatched: 14. CDR1 and CDR2 from the germline V gene are MNHNS and SASEGT. Written as DNA, the CDR3 is TGTGCCAGCAGCACCTCTCGGCTAGCGGGGGGGCCGGATGAGCAGTTCTTC. It specifies CASSTSRLAGGPDEQFF.

V and J are TRBV27 and TRBJ1-5, with D possibly being TRBD1 (5 bases). Trimming stripped 8 bases from V and 2 bases from J, with 16 bases between. Germline loops: CDR1 MNHEY, CDR2 SMNVEV (reference sequence). This CDR3 is 15 amino acids long. CDR3 protein: CASGPEGLGNQPQHF. CDR3 in DNA: TGTGCCAGCGGGCCGGAGGGGCTCGGCAATCAGCCCCAGCATTTT.

In DNA form, the CDR3 reads TGTGCCAGCTCACCTTCCCCATCGACAGGTAGCACAGATACGCAGTATTTT. It encodes CASSPSPSTGSTDTQYF. The chain is built from TRBV18 and TRBJ2-3; TRBD1 might be the D (6 bases). The CDR3 contains 17 residues. Germline V lookup: CDR1 KGHSH, CDR2 LQKENI. With 3 bases removed from V and 0 bases from J, the gap between germline ends came to 16 bases.

This clonotype was detected a few times. V usage is TRBV2 and J usage is TRBJ1-5; D unclear. V was shortened by 7 bases and J by 1 base, with 8 bases between the two germline ends. CDR1 and CDR2 from the germline V gene are SNHLY and FYNNEI. The CDR3 runs 13 residues. The CDR3 region is CASNPSSNQPQHF. The CDR3 DNA follows: TGTGCCAGCAACCCATCCAGCAATCAGCCCCAGCATTTT.

The chain joins TRBV6-1 to TRBJ1-2; D gene ambiguous. Deletions cut 10 bases from V and 4 bases from J, with 22 bases between. The CDR3 consists of 15 residues. Germline V gene sequence: CDR1 MNHNS, CDR2 SASEGT. Here the CDR3 DNA reads TGTGCCATACGGGCCCAGGAGACTTCTCGCTATGGCTACACCTTC. It translates to CAIRAQETSRYGYTF.

This chain joins TRBV7-8 and TRBJ2-5, with 7 bases fitting TRBD1. Trimming removed 5 bases from V and 2 bases from J; junction bases left unmatched: 8. The CDR3 covers 15 residues. In germline, CDR1 is SGHVS, CDR2 FQNEAQ. The CDR3 loop is CASSIRTGSQETQYF. DNA of the CDR3: TGTGCCAGCAGCATCCGGACAGGAAGTCAAGAGACCCAGTACTTC.

The V gene is TRBV6-5, the J gene TRBJ1-5; possibly TRBD1 for D (6 bases). Trimming took off 0 bases at V and 3 bases at J, with 9 bases between the two ends. Germline CDR1 and CDR2: MNHEY and SVGAGI. The CDR3 totals 15 residues. CDR3 amino acids: CASSYSGHSNQPQHF. The CDR3 nucleotides read TGTGCCAGCAGTTACTCGGGACACTCCAATCAGCCCCAGCATTTT.

The chain recombines TRBV20-1 with TRBJ2-5; the D gene is possibly TRBD1 (6 bases). V was trimmed by 6 bases and J by 5 bases, leaving 19 bases between them. This CDR3 is 14 amino acids long. Per germline, CDR1 DFQATT and CDR2 SNEGSKA (reference sequence). The CDR3 here is CSAVARGNVETQYF. CDR3 sequence (DNA): TGCAGTGCCGTCGCAAGGGGGAACGTGGAGACCCAGTACTTC.

The V call is TRBV20-1, the J call TRBJ1-5; possibly TRBD1 for D (5 bases). The germline V and J ends were trimmed by 2 bases and 0 bases, with 11 bases remaining between them. Germline V gives CDR1 DFQATT, CDR2 SNEGSKA (reference sequence). The CDR3 consists of 15 residues. The CDR3, as DNA: TGCAGTGCTAGAACAGGAACTTATAGCAATCAGCCCCAGCATTTT. Translated, it gives CSARTGTYSNQPQHF.

This clonotype came up a few times. The chain uses TRBV6-1 and TRBJ1-6, with 9 bases lining up with TRBD1. The CDR3 loop spans 15 amino acids. J was trimmed by 7 bases and V by 6 bases; bases with no gene match: 7. The germline V gene has CDR1 MNHNS and CDR2 SASEGT. The CDR3, as DNA: TGTGCCAGCAGATTGGACAGGGGCGGCAATTCACCCCTCCACTTT. Translated, it gives CASRLDRGGNSPLHF.

This chain joins TRBV10-3 and TRBJ2-1; 12 nucleotides align to TRBD2. The CDR3 runs 12 residues. The V gene end was trimmed by 8 bases and the J gene end by 11 bases; junction bases not matched to a gene: 4. The germline gives CDR1 ENHRY, CDR2 SYGVKD. The CDR3 DNA follows: TGTGCCATCGAGGGGACTAGCGGGCAGCAGTTCTTC. This gives the protein CAIEGTSGQQFF.

This clonotype was seen a handful of times. This chain links TRBV7-2 with TRBJ2-3; no firm D call. The germline CDR1 and CDR2 sequences are SGHTA and FQGNSA. Trimming cost V 1 base and J 2 bases, with 7 bases left between them. This CDR3 contains 14 residues. Here the CDR3 DNA reads TGTGCCAGCAGCTTAGTTAGGGACACAGATACGCAGTATTTT. This sequence encodes CASSLVRDTDTQYF.

In this sample, this clonotype turned up once. V usage is TRBV5-1 and J usage is TRBJ2-7; 9 bases line up with TRBD1. Per germline, CDR1 SGHRS and CDR2 YFSETQ. The V segment lost 4 bases and the J segment 2 bases; nucleotides outside the gene matches: 4. CDR3 size: 14 residues. CDR3 DNA: TGCGCCAGCAGCCTTAGACAGGGGGCCTACGAGCAGTACTTC. Its translation: CASSLRQGAYEQYF. The full variable domain, rest sourced from reference TRBV5-1 and TRBJ2-7, is KAGVTQTPRYLIKTRGQQVTLSCSPISGHRSVSWYQQTPGQGLQFLFEYFSETQRNKGNFPGRFSGRQFSNSRSEMNVSTLELGDSALYLCASSLRQGAYEQYFGPGTRLTVT.

CDR3 sequence reads: CASSLGPPNTEAFF. The CDR3 nucleotides read TGTGCCAGCAGCTTAGGCCCCCCGAACACTGAAGCTTTCTTT. The V call is TRBV7-9, the J call TRBJ1-1; unclear D gene. This CDR3 has 14 amino acids. CDR1 and CDR2 (germline): SEHNR, FQNEAQ (reference sequence). V lost 1 base and J lost 1, with 7 bases in between.

The CDR3 loop reads CASSYSGVRGYTF. CDR3 DNA: TGTGCCAGCAGTTACTCTGGGGTTCGGGGCTACACCTTC. The rearrangement links TRBV6-5 to TRBJ1-2, with D unresolved. Germline lookup yields CDR1 MNHEY and CDR2 SVGAGI. The CDR3 loop spans 13 amino acids. V was cut by 0 bases and J by 8 bases, with 10 bases left in between.

The chain carries TRBV5-4 and TRBJ2-3, with 9 nucleotides matching TRBD2. V was pared by 5 bases and J by 2 bases, with 9 bases of the junction left unmatched. This CDR3 is built from 16 residues. Germline CDR1 reads SGHNT; CDR2 reads YYREEE (reference sequence). CDR3 sequence: CASRRGTSRNTDTQYF. CDR3 nucleotide sequence: TGTGCCAGCAGAAGAGGGACTAGCCGAAACACAGATACGCAGTATTTT.

This clonotype was detected once. The chain combines TRBV19 with TRBJ2-3; 12 bases are shared with TRBD2. The V gene's germline CDR1 is LNHDA and CDR2 SQIVND (reference sequence). The junction had 5 bases not matched to a gene; V was cut back by 7 bases and J by 0 bases. This CDR3 has 16 residues. The CDR3 DNA follows: TGTGCCAGTATCGCCGGGACTAGCGGGAGCACAGATACGCAGTATTTT. The encoded protein is CASIAGTSGSTDTQYF. The full variable domain, in which reference TRBV19 and TRBJ2-3 provide the parts outside the CDR3, is DGGITQSPKYLFRKEGQNVTLSCEQNLNHDAMYWYRQDPGQGLRLIYYSQIVNDFQKGDIAEGYSVSREKKESFPLTVTSAQKNPTAFYLCASIAGTSGSTDTQYFGPGTRLTVL.

This chain links TRBV20-1 with TRBJ1-4; 7 bases fit TRBD1. This CDR3 spans 14 amino acids. Germline loops: CDR1 DFQATT, CDR2 SNEGSKA (reference sequence). After removal of 0 bases from V and 7 bases from J, the junction contained 5 bases not matched to a gene. The CDR3 here is CSARDATGAEKLFF. CDR3 sequence (DNA): TGCAGTGCTAGAGATGCAACAGGGGCTGAAAAACTGTTTTTT.

This clonotype was observed a handful of times. V usage is TRBV20-1 and J usage is TRBJ1-6, with no clear D. The germline V gene has CDR1 DFQATT and CDR2 SNEGSKA (reference sequence). The CDR3 totals 12 residues. Trimming cost V 7 bases and J 10 bases, with 14 bases left between them. This chain's CDR3 is CSGEGSNSPLHF. In nucleotides, the CDR3 is TGCAGTGGCGAAGGCAGTAACTCACCCCTCCACTTT.

The genes are TRBV29-1 and TRBJ2-4; possible D gene TRBD2, 6 bases. CDR1 is SQVTM, CDR2 ANQGSEA, per germline. The CDR3 spans 13 residues. V was pared by 4 bases and J by 8 bases, with 15 bases between. CDR3 sequence (DNA): TGCAGCGTTGTCGGAGGGGCGAAAGACATTCAGTACTTC. Translating gives CSVVGGAKDIQYF.

The chain combines TRBV20-1 with TRBJ2-3, with D hard to call. The CDR3 is 13 amino acids. Germline-derived CDR1 and CDR2 are DFQATT and SNEGSKA (reference sequence). Trimming pared 0 bases from V and 4 bases from J, leaving 8 bases between. The CDR3 bases are TGCAGTGCTAGAGATCCGGGTTCAGATACGCAGTATTTT. Protein product: CSARDPGSDTQYF.

The rearrangement uses TRBV7-9 and TRBJ1-3; no firm D call. The V gene's germline CDR1 is SEHNR and CDR2 FQNEAQ (reference sequence). Trimming removed 1 base from V and 2 bases from J, with 12 bases in between. This CDR3 spans 16 amino acids. CDR3 protein: CASSLEARSAGNTIYF. CDR3 sequence (DNA): TGTGCCAGCAGCTTAGAGGCCAGGAGCGCTGGAAACACCATATATTTT.

This chain connects TRBV6-2 or TRBV6-3 to TRBJ1-5; D possibly corresponds to TRBD1 (5 bases). Germline V lookup: CDR1 MNHEY, CDR2 SVGEGT. This CDR3 is built from 16 residues. Trimming stripped 5 bases from V and 0 bases from J, with 14 bases between. CDR3 sequence: CASSKTGGLSNQPQHF. In nucleotides, the CDR3 is TGTGCCAGCAGTAAGACGGGGGGACTTAGCAATCAGCCCCAGCATTTT.

By share, this clonotype ranks as medium-sized. This rearrangement joins TRBV29-1 to TRBJ2-3; weak D call: TRBD2 (5 bases). Per the germline V gene, CDR1 is SQVTM and CDR2 is ANQGSEA. The germline V and J ends were trimmed by 4 bases and 0 bases, with 8 bases remaining between them. This CDR3 comprises 13 residues. CDR3: CSVVGGSTDTQYF. The CDR3 nucleotides read TGCAGCGTTGTGGGCGGGAGCACAGATACGCAGTATTTT.

By sample fraction, this clonotype is large (0.1 to 1%). The chain couples TRBV6-1 to TRBJ1-3, with D unclear. The CDR3 has 15 amino acids. Germline V gives CDR1 MNHNS, CDR2 SASEGT. V dropped 5 bases and J dropped 2 bases, with 13 bases sitting between them. Here the CDR3 DNA reads TGTGCCAGCAGTAGAGGCCCGATGACTGGAAACACCATATATTTT. Translated: CASSRGPMTGNTIYF.

This clonotype was recorded a few times. This chain links TRBV6-1 with TRBJ1-2, with D unclear. CDR1 and CDR2 from the germline V gene are MNHNS and SASEGT. The CDR3 contains 15 residues. The V gene lost 7 bases and the J gene lost 2 bases, with 17 bases spanning the gap. In DNA, the CDR3 is TGTGCCAGCATCGTGGGGTCCACTTTCAACTATGGCTACACCTTC. This encodes CASIVGSTFNYGYTF.